This T cell receptor beta chain was recovered during a study of memory B cells and T cells in multiple sclerosis. Concerning this clone: Antigen unknown.

This table comes from immunoSEQ multiplex PCR, and its TCRdb copy is limited to in-frame clones, with some not included. The repertoire has under 50,000 clones, 82% of them found once; the top ten carry about 1.1%. V was cut by 10 bases and J by 3 bases, with 12 bases left in between. CDR1 is SEHNR and CDR2 is FQNEAQ in the germline V gene (reference sequence). This CDR3 has 12 residues. Separate sequencing covered autoproliferating (CFSE-dim) and non-proliferating (CFSE-high) T cells from stimulus-free culture. Cultures began with approximately 4.5x10^7 CFSE-labeled PBMCs, unstimulated for 6 to 7 days, with replicate wells pooled. The study, taken as a whole, reports: Clone-set sizes differed between compartments, so shared clonotype counts needed normalization.

Material: PBMCs from blood kept in culture. This rearrangement joins TRBV7-9 to TRBJ2-5; D is perhaps TRBD1 (5 bases). This sequence was found in a human donor with multiple sclerosis. The CDR3 reads CATNQGKETQYF. CDR3 coding DNA: TGTGCCACCAACCAGGGCAAAGAGACCCAGTACTTC.